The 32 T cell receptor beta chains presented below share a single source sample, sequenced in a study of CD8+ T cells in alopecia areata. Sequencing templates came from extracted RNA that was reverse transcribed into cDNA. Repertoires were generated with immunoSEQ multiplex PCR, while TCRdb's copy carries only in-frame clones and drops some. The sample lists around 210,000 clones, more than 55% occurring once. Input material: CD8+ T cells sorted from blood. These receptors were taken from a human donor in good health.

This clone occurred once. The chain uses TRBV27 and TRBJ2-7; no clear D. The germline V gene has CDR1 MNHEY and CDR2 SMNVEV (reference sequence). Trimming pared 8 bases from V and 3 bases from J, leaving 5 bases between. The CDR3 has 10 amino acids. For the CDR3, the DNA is TGTGCCAGCCCTTACTACGAGCAGTACTTC. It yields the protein CASPYYEQYF.

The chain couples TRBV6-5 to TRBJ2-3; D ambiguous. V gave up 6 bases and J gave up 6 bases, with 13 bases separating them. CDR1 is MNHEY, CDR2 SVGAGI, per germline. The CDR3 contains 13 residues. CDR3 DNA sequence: TGTGCCAGCAGCCTGCGAGCCGAGGATACGCAGTATTTT. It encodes CASSLRAEDTQYF.

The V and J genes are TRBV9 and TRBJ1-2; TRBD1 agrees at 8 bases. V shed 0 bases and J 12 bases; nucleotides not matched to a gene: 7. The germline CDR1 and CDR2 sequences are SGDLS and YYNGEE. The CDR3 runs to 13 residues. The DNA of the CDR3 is TGTGCCAGCAGCGTAGGGACAGGGAAGATGCACACCTTC. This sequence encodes CASSVGTGKMHTF.

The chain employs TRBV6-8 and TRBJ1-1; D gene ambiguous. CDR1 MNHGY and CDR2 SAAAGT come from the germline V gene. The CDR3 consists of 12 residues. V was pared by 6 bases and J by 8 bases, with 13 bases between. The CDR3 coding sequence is TGTGCCAGCAGGAGCGACATGAGGGAAGCTTTCTTT. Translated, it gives CASRSDMREAFF.

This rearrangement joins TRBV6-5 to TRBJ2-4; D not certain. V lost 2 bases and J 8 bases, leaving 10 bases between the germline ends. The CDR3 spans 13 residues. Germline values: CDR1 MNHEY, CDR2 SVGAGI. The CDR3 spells CASSYNRRDIQYF. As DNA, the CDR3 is TGTGCCAGCAGTTACAACAGACGGGACATTCAGTACTTC.

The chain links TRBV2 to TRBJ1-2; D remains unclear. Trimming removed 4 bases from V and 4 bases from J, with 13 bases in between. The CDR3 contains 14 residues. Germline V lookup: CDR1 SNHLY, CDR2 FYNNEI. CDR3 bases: TGTGCCAGCAGTGGGACCTGGTCTGGCTATGGCTACACCTTC. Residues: CASSGTWSGYGYTF.

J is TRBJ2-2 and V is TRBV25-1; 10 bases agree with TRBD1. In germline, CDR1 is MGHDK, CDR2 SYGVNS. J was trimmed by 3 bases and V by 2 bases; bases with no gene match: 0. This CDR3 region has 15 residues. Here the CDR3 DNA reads TGTGCCAGCAGTGAAGGGACAGGGGACACCGGGGAGCTGTTTTTT. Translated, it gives CASSEGTGDTGELFF.

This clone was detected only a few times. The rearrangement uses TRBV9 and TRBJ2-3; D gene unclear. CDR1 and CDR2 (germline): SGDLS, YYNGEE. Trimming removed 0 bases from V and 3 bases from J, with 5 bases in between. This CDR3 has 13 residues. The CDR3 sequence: CASSVVVTDTQYF. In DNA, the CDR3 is TGTGCCAGCAGCGTAGTGGTAACAGATACGCAGTATTTT.

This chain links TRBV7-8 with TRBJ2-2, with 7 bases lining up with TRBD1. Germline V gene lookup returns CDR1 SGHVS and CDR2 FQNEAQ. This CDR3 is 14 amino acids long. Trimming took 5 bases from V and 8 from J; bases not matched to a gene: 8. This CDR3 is CASSDGAGGGELFF. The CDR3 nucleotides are TGTGCCAGCAGCGATGGGGCAGGGGGTGGGGAGCTGTTTTTT.

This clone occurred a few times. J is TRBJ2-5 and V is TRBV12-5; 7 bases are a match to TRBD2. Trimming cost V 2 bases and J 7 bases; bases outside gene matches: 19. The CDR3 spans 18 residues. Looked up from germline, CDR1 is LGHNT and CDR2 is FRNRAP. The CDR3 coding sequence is TGTGCTAGTGGTTTGCCCAGCGGGGTGGCTTCGGAAGGCGGGACCCAGTACTTC. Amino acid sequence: CASGLPSGVASEGGTQYF. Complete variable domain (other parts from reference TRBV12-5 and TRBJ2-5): DARVTQTPRHKVTEMGQEVTMRCQPILGHNTVFWYRQTMMQGLELLAYFRNRAPLDDSGMPKDRFSAEMPDATLATLKIQPSEPRDSAVYFCASGLPSGVASEGGTQYFGPGTRLLVL.

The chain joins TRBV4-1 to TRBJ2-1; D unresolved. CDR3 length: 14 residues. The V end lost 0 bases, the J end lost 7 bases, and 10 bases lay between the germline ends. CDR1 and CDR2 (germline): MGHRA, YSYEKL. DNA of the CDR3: TGCGCCAGCAGCCAAGATGAAATCGTTAATGAGCAGTTCTTC. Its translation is CASSQDEIVNEQFF.

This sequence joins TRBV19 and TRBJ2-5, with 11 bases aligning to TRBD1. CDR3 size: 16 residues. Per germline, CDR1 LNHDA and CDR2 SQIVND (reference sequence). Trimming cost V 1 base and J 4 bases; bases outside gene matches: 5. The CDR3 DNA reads TGTGCCAGTAGTATAGGTGGGACAGGGGGTCGAGAGACCCAGTACTTC. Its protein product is CASSIGGTGGRETQYF.

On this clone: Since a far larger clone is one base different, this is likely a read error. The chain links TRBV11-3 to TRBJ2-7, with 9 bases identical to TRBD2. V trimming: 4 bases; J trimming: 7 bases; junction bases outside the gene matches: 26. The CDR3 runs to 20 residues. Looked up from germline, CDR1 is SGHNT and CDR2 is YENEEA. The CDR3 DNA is TGTGCCAGCAGCTCTCCCCGGGGGAGCGGGGGGCCGAGCTCCTACAATGAGCAGTACTTC. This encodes CASSSPRGSGGPSSYNEQYF.

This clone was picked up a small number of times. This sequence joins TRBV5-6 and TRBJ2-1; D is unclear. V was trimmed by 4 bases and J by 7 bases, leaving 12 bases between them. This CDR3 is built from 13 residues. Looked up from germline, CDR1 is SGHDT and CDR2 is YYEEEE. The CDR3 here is CASSPDPKNEQFF. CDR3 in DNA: TGTGCCAGCAGCCCGGACCCAAAGAATGAGCAGTTCTTC. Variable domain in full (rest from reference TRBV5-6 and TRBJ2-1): DAGVTQSPTHLIKTRGQQVTLRCSPKSGHDTVSWYQQALGQGPQFIFQYYEEEERQRGNFPDRFSGHQFPNYSSELNVNALLLGDSALYLCASSPDPKNEQFFGPGTRLTVL.

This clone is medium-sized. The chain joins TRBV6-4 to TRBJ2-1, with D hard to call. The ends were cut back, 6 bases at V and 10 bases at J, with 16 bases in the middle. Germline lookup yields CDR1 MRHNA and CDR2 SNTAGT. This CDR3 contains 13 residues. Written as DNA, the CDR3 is TGTGCCAGCAGCTCGGACCTGACCGGGGAGCAGTTCTTC. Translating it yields CASSSDLTGEQFF.

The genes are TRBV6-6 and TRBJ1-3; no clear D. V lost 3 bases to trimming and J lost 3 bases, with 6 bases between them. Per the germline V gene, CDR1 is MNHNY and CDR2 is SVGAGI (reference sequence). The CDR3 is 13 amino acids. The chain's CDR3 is CASSYEVGNTIYF. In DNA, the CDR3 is TGTGCCAGCAGTTATGAAGTTGGAAACACCATATATTTT.

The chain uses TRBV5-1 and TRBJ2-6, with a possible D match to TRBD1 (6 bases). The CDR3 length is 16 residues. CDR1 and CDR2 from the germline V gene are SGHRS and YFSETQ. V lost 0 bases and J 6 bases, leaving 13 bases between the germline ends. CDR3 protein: CASSLVRGREANVLTF. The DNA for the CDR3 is TGCGCCAGCAGCTTGGTCAGGGGACGTGAGGCCAACGTCCTGACTTTC.

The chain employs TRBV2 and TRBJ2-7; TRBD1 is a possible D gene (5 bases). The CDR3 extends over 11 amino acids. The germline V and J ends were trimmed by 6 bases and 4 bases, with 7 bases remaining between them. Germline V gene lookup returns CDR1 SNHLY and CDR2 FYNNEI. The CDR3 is CASRTEYEQYF. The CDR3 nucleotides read TGTGCCAGCAGGACAGAGTACGAGCAGTACTTC.

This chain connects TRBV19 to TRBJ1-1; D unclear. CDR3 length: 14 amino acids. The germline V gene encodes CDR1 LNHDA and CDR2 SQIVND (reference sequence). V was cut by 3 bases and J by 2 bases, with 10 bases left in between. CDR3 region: CASSIGVGNTEAFF. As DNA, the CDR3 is TGTGCCAGTAGTATTGGGGTTGGAAACACTGAAGCTTTCTTT.

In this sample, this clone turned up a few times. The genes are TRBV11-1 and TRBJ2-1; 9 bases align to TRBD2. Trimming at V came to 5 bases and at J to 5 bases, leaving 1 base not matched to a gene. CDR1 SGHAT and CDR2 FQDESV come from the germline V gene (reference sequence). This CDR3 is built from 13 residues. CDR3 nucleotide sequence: TGTGCCAGCAGCAAGCGGGGGGACAATGAGCAGTTCTTC. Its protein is CASSKRGDNEQFF.

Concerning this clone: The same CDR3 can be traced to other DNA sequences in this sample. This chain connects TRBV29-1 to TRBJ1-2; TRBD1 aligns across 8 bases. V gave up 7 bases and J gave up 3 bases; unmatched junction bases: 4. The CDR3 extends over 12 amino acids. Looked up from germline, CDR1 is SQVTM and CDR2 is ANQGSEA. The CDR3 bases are TGCAGCGCCCCGACAGGGGACTATGGCTACACCTTC. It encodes CSAPTGDYGYTF.

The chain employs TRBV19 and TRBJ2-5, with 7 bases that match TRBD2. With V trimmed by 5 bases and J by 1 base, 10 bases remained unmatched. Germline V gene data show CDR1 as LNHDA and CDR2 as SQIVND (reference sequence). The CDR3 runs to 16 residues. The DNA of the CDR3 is TGTGCCAGTAGTCCCCGGAGCGGGACTTCCCAAGAGACCCAGTACTTC. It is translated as CASSPRSGTSQETQYF.

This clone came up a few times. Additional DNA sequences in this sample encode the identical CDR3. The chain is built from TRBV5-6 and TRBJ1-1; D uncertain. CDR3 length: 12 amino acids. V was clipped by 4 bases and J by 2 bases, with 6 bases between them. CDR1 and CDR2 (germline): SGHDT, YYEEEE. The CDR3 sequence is CASSPGNTEAFF. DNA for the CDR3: TGTGCCAGCAGCCCTGGTAACACTGAAGCTTTCTTT.

The CDR3 DNA reads TGTGCCAGCAGCTATTATTCGGATACGCAGTATTTT. Its protein product is CASSYYSDTQYF. V gene TRBV5-6 combines with J gene TRBJ2-3; no clear D gene. Germline lookup yields CDR1 SGHDT and CDR2 YYEEEE. The CDR3 is 12 amino acids. The V end was cut by 3 bases, the J end by 6 bases, with 8 bases between.

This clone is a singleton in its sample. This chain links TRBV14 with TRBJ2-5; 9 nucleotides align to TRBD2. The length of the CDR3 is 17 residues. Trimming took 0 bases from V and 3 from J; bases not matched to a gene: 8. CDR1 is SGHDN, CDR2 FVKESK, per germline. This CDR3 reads CASSQDRSGGPKETQYF. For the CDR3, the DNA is TGTGCCAGCAGCCAAGATCGAAGCGGGGGGCCTAAAGAGACCCAGTACTTC.

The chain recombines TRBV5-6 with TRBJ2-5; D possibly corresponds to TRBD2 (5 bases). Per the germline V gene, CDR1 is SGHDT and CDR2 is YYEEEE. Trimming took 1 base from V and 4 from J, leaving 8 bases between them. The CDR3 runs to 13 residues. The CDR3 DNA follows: TGTGCCAGCAGCTTGTCCGAGGGAGAGACCCAGTACTTC. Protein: CASSLSEGETQYF. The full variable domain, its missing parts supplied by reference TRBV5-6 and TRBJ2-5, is DAGVTQSPTHLIKTRGQQVTLRCSPKSGHDTVSWYQQALGQGPQFIFQYYEEEERQRGNFPDRFSGHQFPNYSSELNVNALLLGDSALYLCASSLSEGETQYFGPGTRLLVL.

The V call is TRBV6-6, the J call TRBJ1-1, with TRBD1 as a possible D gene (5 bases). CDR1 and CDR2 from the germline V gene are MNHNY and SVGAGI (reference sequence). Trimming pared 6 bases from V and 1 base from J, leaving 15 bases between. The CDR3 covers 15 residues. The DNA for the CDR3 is TGTGCCAGCAGCTCTCCGGGACGTAAGAACACTGAAGCTTTCTTT. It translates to CASSSPGRKNTEAFF.

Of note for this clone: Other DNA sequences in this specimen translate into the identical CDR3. The CDR3 sequence: CAWDRGYGYTF. The CDR3 nucleotides are TGTGCCTGGGACCGGGGCTATGGCTACACCTTC. The rearrangement uses TRBV30 and TRBJ1-2, with no clear D. The CDR3 covers 11 residues. V was trimmed by 5 bases and J by 4 bases, leaving 8 bases between them. CDR1 and CDR2 from the germline V gene are GTSNPN and SVGIG (reference sequence).

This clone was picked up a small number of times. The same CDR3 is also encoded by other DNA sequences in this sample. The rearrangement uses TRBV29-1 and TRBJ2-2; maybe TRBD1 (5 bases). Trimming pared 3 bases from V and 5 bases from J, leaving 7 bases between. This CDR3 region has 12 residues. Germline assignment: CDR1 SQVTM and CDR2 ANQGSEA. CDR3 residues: CSVEQGTGELFF. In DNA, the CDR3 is TGCAGCGTTGAGCAGGGAACCGGGGAGCTGTTTTTT.

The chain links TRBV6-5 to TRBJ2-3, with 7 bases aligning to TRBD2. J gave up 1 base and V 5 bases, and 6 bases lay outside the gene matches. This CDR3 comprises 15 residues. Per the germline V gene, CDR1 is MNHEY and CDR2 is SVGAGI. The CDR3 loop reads CASSKTSSGTDTQYF. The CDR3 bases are TGTGCCAGCAGTAAGACTAGCTCTGGCACAGATACGCAGTATTTT.

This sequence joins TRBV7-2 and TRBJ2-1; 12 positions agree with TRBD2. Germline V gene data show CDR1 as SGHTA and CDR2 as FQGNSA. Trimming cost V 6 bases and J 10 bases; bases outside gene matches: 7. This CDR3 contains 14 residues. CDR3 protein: CASSYTTSGGEQFF. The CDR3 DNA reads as TGTGCCAGCAGTTACACGACTAGCGGGGGAGAGCAGTTCTTC.

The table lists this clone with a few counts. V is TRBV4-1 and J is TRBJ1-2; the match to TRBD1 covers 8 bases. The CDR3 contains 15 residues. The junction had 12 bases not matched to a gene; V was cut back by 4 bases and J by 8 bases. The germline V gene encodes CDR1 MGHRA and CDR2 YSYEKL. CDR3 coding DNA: TGCGCCAGCAGCCCCGAGGGGACAGGTTCGGAAGGCTACACCTTC. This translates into CASSPEGTGSEGYTF.